This note documents a single TCR beta chain sequence. These data belong to a study of human T cells and chemical hapten exposure. As for the study in general: DPC at 2% was the sensitizing agent, placed on 2 cm by 2 cm of upper inner arm skin. Alopecia areata, totalis or universalis affected patients, mainly female.

MiXCR, applied by TCRdb to the RACE reads, yields one record per CDR3 protein. Here the sample spans roughly 160,000 distinct CDR3 sequences, roughly 15% being singletons. The time point denotes: patch test 1, 2 weeks after DPC sensitization. Treatment reported: therapeutic diphenylcyclopropenone sensitization with weekly scalp DPC. The CDR3 totals 11 residues. CDR1 is SGDLS and CDR2 is YYNGEE in the germline V gene. Trimming removed 0 bases from V and 6 bases from J, with 2 bases in between. Sample: whole blood, taken in connection with sensitization to the hapten diphenylcyclopropenone (DPC). The chain has TRBV9 and TRBJ2-3; D unresolved. This receptor was taken from a woman between 25 and 40 years old with alopecia areata. Some clones in this sample may be carry-over from other donors' samples. CDR3 residues: CASSVGDTQYF. In DNA form, the CDR3 reads TGTGCCAGCAGCGTAGGTGATACGCAGTATTTT.